Below are 2 T cell receptor beta chains sequenced from a single sample in a study of cytomegalovirus exposure and HLA in healthy donors. Clones were sequenced by immunoSEQ multiplex PCR, and TCRdb holds only the in-frame ones, with some missing. The profile covers 150,000 to 200,000 clones, with approximately 86% appearing a single time and around 2.4% taken by the ten largest. Specimen: PBMCs. The receptors derive from a woman under 30 in good health and CMV-seronegative.

This rearrangement joins TRBV10-1 to TRBJ2-7, with TRBD1 as a possible D gene (7 bases). Trimming cost V 6 bases and J 3 bases, with 12 bases left between them. The CDR3 has 13 amino acids. Germline V gene lookup returns CDR1 WNHNN and CDR2 SYGVQD (reference sequence). The CDR3 DNA sequence: TGCGCCAGCAGCCGGGGGACAGTCTACGAGCAGTACTTC. Translated: CASSRGTVYEQYF.

The chain combines TRBV5-1 with TRBJ1-5; D gene unclear. The CDR3 loop spans 15 amino acids. V lost 1 base and J 6 bases, leaving 14 bases between the germline ends. Germline V lookup: CDR1 SGHRS, CDR2 YFSETQ. In DNA form, the CDR3 reads TGCGCCAGCAGCTTGTTGCCGGGAGATGGTCAGCCCCAGCATTTT. Translated, it gives CASSLLPGDGQPQHF.